Each of the 24 T cell receptor beta chains below was sequenced from the same sample in a study of blood T cell repertoires in COVID-19. The data were produced by immunoSEQ multiplex PCR, yet TCRdb's version contains in-frame clones alone and is incomplete. The profile shows 95,000 to 150,000 clones, roughly 83% of them singletons. The sequenced material came from peripheral blood. These TCRs come from a man between 35 and 55 years old with active or convalescent COVID-19.

This clone was found a few times. V is TRBV6-1 and J is TRBJ2-5; TRBD2 aligns across 12 bases. The CDR3 extends over 15 amino acids. The trim removed 3 bases at V and 5 bases at J, leaving 4 bases unmatched. Germline CDR1 and CDR2: MNHNS and SASEGT. The CDR3 nucleotides read TGTGCCAGCAGTGAGCTAGCGGGAGGGGGGGAGACCCAGTACTTC. Its translation: CASSELAGGGETQYF.

About this clone: This same CDR3 is encoded by further DNA sequences in the sample. The rearrangement uses TRBV4-3 and TRBJ1-4; the D gene is possibly TRBD1 (5 bases). Trimming stripped 2 bases from V and 5 bases from J, with 12 bases between. The CDR3 runs to 15 residues. CDR1 LGHNA and CDR2 YSLEER come from the germline V gene. CDR3 DNA: TGCGCCAGCAGCCAAACCGGGACTGCGAATGAAAAACTGTTTTTT. Translation gives CASSQTGTANEKLFF.

This clone is labeled medium-sized. The chain employs TRBV5-4 and TRBJ2-2, with D tentatively TRBD2 (7 bases). V dropped 4 bases and J dropped 5 bases, with 15 bases sitting between them. This CDR3 has 15 amino acids. Germline CDR1 reads SGHNT; CDR2 reads YYREEE (reference sequence). CDR3 in DNA: TGTGCCAGCAGCGTCGAGGGGGGGAGGACCGGGGAGCTGTTTTTT. Its translation is CASSVEGGRTGELFF.

This clone was seen repeatedly, ten times or more. The V call is TRBV5-1, the J call TRBJ2-3; tentative D call: TRBD2 (6 bases). Germline CDR1 reads SGHRS; CDR2 reads YFSETQ. The V end lost 4 bases, the J end lost 2 bases, and 20 bases lay between the germline ends. The CDR3 is 17 amino acids. This CDR3 reads CASSRIWEERYTDTQYF. CDR3 DNA: TGCGCCAGCAGCCGCATTTGGGAGGAGCGGTACACAGATACGCAGTATTTT. Looking up the rest from reference TRBV5-1 and TRBJ2-3 gives the full variable domain: KAGVTQTPRYLIKTRGQQVTLSCSPISGHRSVSWYQQTPGQGLQFLFEYFSETQRNKGNFPGRFSGRQFSNSRSEMNVSTLELGDSALYLCASSRIWEERYTDTQYFGPGTRLTVL.

In DNA form, the CDR3 reads TGTGCCAGCAGCTTCGCCCGGGGGGGAGTCGCGAACACCGGGGAGCTGTTTTTT. This translates into CASSFARGGVANTGELFF. The J gene is TRBJ2-2, the V gene TRBV7-3, with 8 bases fitting TRBD2. This CDR3 contains 18 residues. The V segment lost 3 bases and the J segment 0 bases; nucleotides outside the gene matches: 9. Germline assignment: CDR1 SGHTA and CDR2 FQGTGA.

This sequence joins TRBV6-5 and TRBJ1-6, with D possibly TRBD1 on 6 matching bases. V lost 6 bases and J 2 bases, leaving 11 bases between the germline ends. The germline CDR1 and CDR2 sequences are MNHEY and SVGAGI. The CDR3 totals 15 residues. CDR3: CASRSGVPYNSPLHF. The CDR3 DNA reads TGTGCCAGCAGGTCAGGGGTTCCCTATAATTCACCCCTCCACTTT.

V and J are TRBV5-6 and TRBJ2-7; D call uncertain. From germline, CDR1 is SGHDT and CDR2 YYEEEE. There are 14 residues in the CDR3. V lost 2 bases, J lost 2 bases, and 11 bases lay in between. CDR3 DNA sequence: TGTGCCAGCAGCTTCCTTAGCCCCCCCTACGAGCAGTACTTC. Residues: CASSFLSPPYEQYF.

The chain couples TRBV2 to TRBJ2-3; 7 bases are shared with TRBD1. Trimming took 5 bases from V and 2 from J; bases not matched to a gene: 7. The CDR3 length is 15 residues. Germline CDR1 is SNHLY and CDR2 is FYNNEI. CDR3 region: CASSPGTAFTDTQYF. CDR3 in DNA: TGTGCCAGCAGTCCCGGGACAGCGTTCACAGATACGCAGTATTTT.

This clone was recorded once. The gene calls are TRBV29-1 and TRBJ1-1, with D hard to call. CDR3 length: 12 residues. Germline V gene data show CDR1 as SQVTM and CDR2 as ANQGSEA. The germline V and J ends were trimmed by 1 base and 3 bases, with 6 bases remaining between them. The CDR3, as DNA: TGCAGCGTTGAAGGGCACCACACTGAAGCTTTCTTT. Amino acids: CSVEGHHTEAFF. The entire variable domain, with the rest obtained from reference TRBV29-1 and TRBJ1-1, is as follows: SAVISQKPSRDICQRGTSLTIQCQVDSQVTMMFWYRQQPGQSLTLIATANQGSEATYESGFVIDKFPISRPNLTFSTLTVSNMSPEDSSIYLCSVEGHHTEAFFGQGTRLTVV.

The chain employs TRBV5-1 and TRBJ1-2, with 9 bases lining up with TRBD1. Trimming cost V 7 bases and J 1 base; bases outside gene matches: 8. Germline V CDR1 and CDR2: SGHRS, YFSETQ. The CDR3 has 15 residues. For the CDR3, the DNA is TGCGCCAGCTCAGGTGGGACAGGGAGTAACTATGGCTACACCTTC. Translation: CASSGGTGSNYGYTF.

V is TRBV27 and J is TRBJ2-1, with D unclear. The CDR3 extends over 14 amino acids. Between the trimmed V and J ends, which lost 8 bases and 2 bases, there was a span of 13 bases. Germline assignment: CDR1 MNHEY and CDR2 SMNVEV (reference sequence). CDR3 region: CASALVIAYNEQFF. In nucleotides, the CDR3 is TGTGCCAGCGCCCTAGTAATTGCCTACAATGAGCAGTTCTTC.

V gene TRBV7-9 combines with J gene TRBJ1-4; 8 positions agree with TRBD1. Germline values: CDR1 SEHNR, CDR2 FQNEAQ (reference sequence). After removal of 4 bases from V and 6 bases from J, the junction contained 16 bases not matched to a gene. This CDR3 contains 18 residues. The CDR3 here is CASSSALIPGGRDEKLFF. In DNA, the CDR3 is TGTGCCAGCAGCTCTGCACTCATTCCAGGGGGCCGGGATGAAAAACTGTTTTTT.

V gene TRBV4-2 combines with J gene TRBJ2-7, with 8 bases fitting TRBD2. Germline CDR1 is LGHNA and CDR2 is YNFKEQ. Trimming at V came to 0 bases and at J to 5 bases, leaving 15 bases not matched to a gene. The CDR3 extends over 18 amino acids. The CDR3, as DNA: TGTGCCAGCAGCCAAGATAGCGCGGGAGGTTTTTCGGCCCACGAGCAGTACTTC. This encodes CASSQDSAGGFSAHEQYF.

This chain links TRBV2 with TRBJ1-5; 9 bases are shared with TRBD1. The CDR3 sequence is 13 residues long. V was clipped by 7 bases and J by 7 bases; unmatched bases: 5. Germline CDR1 and CDR2: SNHLY and FYNNEI. The DNA of the CDR3 is TGTGCCAGCAAGGGGGACAGGGACCAGCCCCAGCATTTT. This encodes CASKGDRDQPQHF.

The genes are TRBV6-6 and TRBJ1-2; possible D gene TRBD1, 6 bases. This CDR3 contains 13 residues. Germline V gene sequence: CDR1 MNHNY, CDR2 SVGAGI (reference sequence). V was pared by 6 bases and J by 8 bases, with 16 bases between. The CDR3 protein is CASSIGGARGYTF. In nucleotides, the CDR3 is TGTGCCAGCAGCATAGGGGGGGCACGGGGCTACACCTTC.

This chain links TRBV29-1 with TRBJ1-1, with D perhaps matching TRBD1 (5 bases). V lost 7 bases, J lost 4 bases, and 10 bases lay in between. Germline V CDR1 and CDR2: SQVTM, ANQGSEA. The CDR3 is 11 residues long. DNA of the CDR3: TGCAGCGCCGTCCAGGGCACTGAAGCTTTCTTT. Its translation is CSAVQGTEAFF.

This rearrangement joins TRBV27 to TRBJ1-2; maybe TRBD1 (5 bases). With 6 bases removed from V and 7 bases from J, the gap between germline ends came to 15 bases. CDR3 size: 13 residues. CDR1 is MNHEY, CDR2 SMNVEV, per germline (reference sequence). CDR3 in amino acids: CASSRAGVGGYTF. CDR3 in DNA: TGTGCCAGCAGCCGGGCGGGGGTGGGTGGCTACACCTTC.

This chain links TRBV5-4 with TRBJ1-1; 7 bases agree with TRBD1. With V trimmed by 4 bases and J by 8 bases, 5 bases remained unmatched. The CDR3 covers 12 residues. CDR1 is SGHNT, CDR2 YYREEE, per germline (reference sequence). The CDR3 is CASSPGTEEAFF. Written as DNA, the CDR3 is TGTGCCAGCAGCCCGGGGACAGAGGAAGCTTTCTTT. Filled out from reference TRBV5-4 and TRBJ1-1, the complete variable domain reads ETGVTQSPTHLIKTRGQQVTLRCSSQSGHNTVSWYQQALGQGPQFIFQYYREEENGRGNFPPRFSGLQFPNYSSELNVNALELDDSALYLCASSPGTEEAFFGQGTRLTVV.

This clone occurred a few times. The V call is TRBV25-1, the J call TRBJ1-1; D may be TRBD1 (6 bases). The CDR3 consists of 14 residues. Germline CDR1 reads MGHDK; CDR2 reads SYGVNS. V was pared by 7 bases and J by 0 bases, with 12 bases between. The CDR3 here is CASKGQTMNTEAFF. The CDR3, as DNA: TGTGCCAGCAAAGGACAGACAATGAACACTGAAGCTTTCTTT.

The chain carries TRBV6-2 or TRBV6-3 and TRBJ2-5; D gene uncertain. Trimming removed 1 base at V and 5 bases at J, with 8 bases between. Germline-derived CDR1 and CDR2 are MNHEY and SVGEGT. CDR3 length equals 13 residues. The CDR3 nucleotides are TGTGCCAGCAGTTACTATTCTCCCGAGACCCAGTACTTC. It codes for CASSYYSPETQYF.

The chain joins TRBV27 to TRBJ1-6; no clear D. This CDR3 is built from 13 residues. Trimming removed 2 bases from V and 13 bases from J, with 12 bases in between. In germline, CDR1 is MNHEY, CDR2 SMNVEV (reference sequence). The CDR3 nucleotides are TGTGCCAGCAGTTTAACACGGGATAATCCCCTCCACTTT. Translated, it gives CASSLTRDNPLHF.

This clone appeared a few times. The CDR3 spells CASSPYLFSGVSLYGYTF. The CDR3 DNA reads as TGTGCCAGCAGCCCATACCTCTTTTCAGGGGTTTCCCTCTATGGCTACACCTTC. This chain links TRBV28 with TRBJ1-2, with D tentatively TRBD1 (6 bases). The CDR3 runs to 18 residues. The germline V gene has CDR1 MDHEN and CDR2 SYDVKM. Trimming pared 6 bases from V and 4 bases from J, leaving 27 bases between.

J is TRBJ2-6 and V is TRBV5-1, with D perhaps TRBD1 (5 bases). Germline V CDR1 and CDR2: SGHRS, YFSETQ. This CDR3 comprises 16 residues. V lost 5 bases, J lost 9 bases, and 21 bases lay in between. DNA of the CDR3: TGCGCCAGCAGTTATTCTGGCAGGGCGGATGTCAACGTCCTGACTTTC. Its protein product is CASSYSGRADVNVLTF.

The J gene is TRBJ2-3, the V gene TRBV5-1; a possible D gene is TRBD2 (5 bases). V was trimmed by 5 bases and J by 1 base, leaving 14 bases between them. This CDR3 has 15 amino acids. The germline CDR1 and CDR2 sequences are SGHRS and YFSETQ. The CDR3 protein is CASRRERLGTDTQYF. The CDR3, as DNA: TGCGCCAGCAGAAGGGAGCGATTAGGCACAGATACGCAGTATTTT.